These 17 T cell receptor beta chains came from one sample sequenced in a study of TIL therapy for anti-PD-1-resistant metastatic lung cancer. The immunoSEQ assay was v3. Data came from immunoSEQ multiplex PCR; TCRdb stores just in-frame clones and leaves some out. The data show 95,000 or so clones, with around three fifths seen just once and 9.5% to 12% held by the top ten. Time point denoted: pre-treatment sample, taken before nivolumab and TIL therapy. Tumor tissue came from excised metastases, mostly pleural nodules or supraclavicular lymph nodes. Sequences were derived from tumor tissue, sampled at baseline. These receptors were taken from a person between 25 and 79 years old with non-small cell lung cancer.

The rearrangement joins TRBV20-1 to TRBJ2-7; no definite D call. Trimming shortened V by 5 bases and J by 0 bases, and 5 bases separated the two germline ends. The CDR3 runs to 11 residues. CDR1 is DFQATT, CDR2 SNEGSKA, per germline (reference sequence). The CDR3 bases are TGCAGTGCTGGACCCTCCTACGAGCAGTACTTC. It specifies CSAGPSYEQYF.

The sample holds a few counts of this clone. The chain employs TRBV28 and TRBJ1-5, with unresolved D. CDR1 is MDHEN, CDR2 SYDVKM, per germline. V lost 0 bases and J 4 bases, leaving 7 bases between the germline ends. The CDR3 runs to 14 residues. This CDR3 is CASSLWGYNQPQHF. DNA of the CDR3: TGTGCCAGCAGTTTATGGGGTTATAATCAGCCCCAGCATTTT.

CDR3 protein: CASSYVFGSYNEQFF. The CDR3, as DNA: TGTGCCAGCAGCTACGTGTTCGGCTCCTACAATGAGCAGTTCTTC. The V call is TRBV11-2, the J call TRBJ2-1; no reliable D call. This CDR3 is 15 amino acids long. V was cut by 4 bases and J by 0 bases, with 10 bases left in between. Germline values: CDR1 SGHAT, CDR2 FQNNGV.

The V gene is TRBV4-1, the J gene TRBJ2-2; D unclear. This CDR3 spans 14 amino acids. The germline V gene encodes CDR1 MGHRA and CDR2 YSYEKL. The V end lost 0 bases, the J end lost 5 bases, and 7 bases lay between the germline ends. CDR3 coding DNA: TGCGCCAGCAGCCAAGACCCTTCTACCGGGGAGCTGTTTTTT. This translates into CASSQDPSTGELFF.

The J gene is TRBJ1-5, the V gene TRBV6-1; 9 bases agree with TRBD1. J lost 2 bases, V lost 4 bases, and 6 bases had no gene match. The germline gives CDR1 MNHNS, CDR2 SASEGT. The CDR3 sequence is 16 residues long. Here the CDR3 reads CASSGGTGFGNQPQHF. CDR3 nucleotide sequence: TGTGCCAGCAGTGGAGGGACAGGGTTCGGCAATCAGCCCCAGCATTTT.

The genes are TRBV13 and TRBJ2-6; D possibly corresponds to TRBD1 (6 bases). The germline V and J ends were trimmed by 2 bases and 3 bases, with 17 bases remaining between them. The germline V gene encodes CDR1 PRHDT and CDR2 FYEKMQ (reference sequence). This CDR3 contains 18 residues. The CDR3 loop reads CASSLNHRALGGANVLTF. The CDR3 DNA sequence: TGTGCCAGCAGCTTAAACCACAGGGCGCTTGGTGGGGCCAACGTCCTGACTTTC. The full variable domain, completed using reference TRBV13 and TRBJ2-6, is AAGVIQSPRHLIKEKRETATLKCYPIPRHDTVYWYQQGPGQDPQFLISFYEKMQSDKGSIPDRFSAQQFSDYHSELNMSSLELGDSALYFCASSLNHRALGGANVLTFGAGSRLTVL.

The chain is built from TRBV5-1 and TRBJ2-5; 8 nucleotides align to TRBD2. V trimming: 4 bases; J trimming: 2 bases; junction bases outside the gene matches: 10. The CDR3 contains 16 residues. The germline V gene has CDR1 SGHRS and CDR2 YFSETQ. The CDR3 loop is CASSPRTGGGQETQYF. The CDR3 DNA is TGCGCCAGCAGCCCGCGGACCGGGGGGGGGCAAGAGACCCAGTACTTC.

This chain connects TRBV7-9 to TRBJ2-6, with unresolved D. The CDR3 runs 15 residues. The germline V gene has CDR1 SEHNR and CDR2 FQNEAQ (reference sequence). Trimming took 0 bases from V and 0 from J, leaving 3 bases between them. The CDR3 region has the DNA TGTGCCAGCAGCTTAGCAGGCTCTGGGGCCAACGTCCTGACTTTC. It translates to CASSLAGSGANVLTF.

This rearrangement joins TRBV28 to TRBJ2-2; TRBD2 aligns across 14 bases. This CDR3 has 18 amino acids. CDR1 is MDHEN, CDR2 SYDVKM, per germline. Losses at the gene ends were 4 bases for V and 5 bases for J; bases not matched to a gene: 9. CDR3 region: CASSSLGLAGVFTGELFF. In DNA, the CDR3 is TGTGCCAGCAGTTCGTTGGGACTAGCGGGAGTGTTTACCGGGGAGCTGTTTTTT.

The chain recombines TRBV6-2 or TRBV6-3 with TRBJ1-1; no clear D gene. Trimming left V 6 bases short and J 7 bases short, with 9 bases between. There are 11 residues in the CDR3. CDR1 and CDR2 from the germline V gene are MNHEY and SVGEGT. The CDR3 region has the DNA TGTGCCAGCAGCCATGGTAGTGAAGCTTTCTTT. It codes for CASSHGSEAFF.

The chain recombines TRBV11-3 with TRBJ2-1, with D perhaps matching TRBD1 (6 bases). The CDR3 is 12 amino acids. CDR1 is SGHNT and CDR2 is YENEEA in the germline V gene. V was cut by 5 bases and J by 6 bases, with 8 bases left in between. CDR3 in DNA: TGTGCCAGCAGCCCGGACAGCAATGAGCAGTTCTTC. It translates to CASSPDSNEQFF.

The gene calls are TRBV6-2 or TRBV6-3 and TRBJ2-1, with TRBD2 matching 9 bases. There are 15 residues in the CDR3. V was clipped by 1 base and J by 9 bases; unmatched bases: 7. The germline V gene has CDR1 MNHEY and CDR2 SVGEGT. CDR3 residues: CASSYWGGRGSEQFF. In DNA form, the CDR3 reads TGTGCCAGCAGTTACTGGGGCGGGAGGGGGAGTGAGCAGTTCTTC.

The chain uses TRBV19 and TRBJ2-3; 7 nucleotides line up with TRBD2. J was trimmed by 0 bases and V by 2 bases; bases with no gene match: 8. The CDR3 is 17 residues long. CDR1 and CDR2 from the germline V gene are LNHDA and SQIVND (reference sequence). CDR3 bases: TGTGCCAGTAGTATATACCAACTTAGCGGGAGCACAGATACGCAGTATTTT. Protein product: CASSIYQLSGSTDTQYF. The variable domain in full, completed from reference TRBV19 and TRBJ2-3, reads DGGITQSPKYLFRKEGQNVTLSCEQNLNHDAMYWYRQDPGQGLRLIYYSQIVNDFQKGDIAEGYSVSREKKESFPLTVTSAQKNPTAFYLCASSIYQLSGSTDTQYFGPGTRLTVL.

This clone occurred a few times. This chain links TRBV7-9 with TRBJ2-2, with 10 bases lining up with TRBD1. Germline CDR1 and CDR2: SEHNR and FQNEAQ (reference sequence). The CDR3 is 16 amino acids. J lost 7 bases, V lost 5 bases, and 10 bases had no gene match. CDR3 DNA sequence: TGTGCCAGCAGCGCCGGGACAGGGGCCTTGTTCGGGGAGCTGTTTTTT. It encodes CASSAGTGALFGELFF.

The chain employs TRBV3-1 (or the pseudogene TRBV3-2) and TRBJ2-2; D is unresolved. The CDR3 contains 17 residues. Germline V gene lookup returns CDR1 LGHDT and CDR2 YNNKEL (reference sequence). The V gene lost 0 bases and the J gene lost 0 bases, with 11 bases spanning the gap. The CDR3 protein is CASSQDIPGSNTGELFF. The CDR3 DNA reads as TGTGCCAGCAGCCAAGATATCCCTGGATCGAACACCGGGGAGCTGTTTTTT.

The chain has TRBV27 and TRBJ2-1; no clear D gene. Looked up from germline, CDR1 is MNHEY and CDR2 is SMNVEV (reference sequence). The CDR3 loop spans 13 amino acids. With 1 base removed from V and 8 bases from J, the gap between germline ends came to 9 bases. The CDR3 region is CASSLYSIHEQFF. The CDR3 DNA is TGTGCCAGCAGTTTATACAGCATACATGAGCAGTTCTTC.

This clone was seen a handful of times. J is TRBJ2-7 and V is TRBV5-1; 7 positions match TRBD1. The J segment lost 2 bases and the V segment lost 2 bases, leaving 4 bases of the junction unmatched. CDR3 size: 14 residues. Germline V gives CDR1 SGHRS, CDR2 YFSETQ. CDR3 DNA: TGCGCCAGCAGCTTTGGACAGGCTACCTACGAGCAGTACTTC. It yields the protein CASSFGQATYEQYF.